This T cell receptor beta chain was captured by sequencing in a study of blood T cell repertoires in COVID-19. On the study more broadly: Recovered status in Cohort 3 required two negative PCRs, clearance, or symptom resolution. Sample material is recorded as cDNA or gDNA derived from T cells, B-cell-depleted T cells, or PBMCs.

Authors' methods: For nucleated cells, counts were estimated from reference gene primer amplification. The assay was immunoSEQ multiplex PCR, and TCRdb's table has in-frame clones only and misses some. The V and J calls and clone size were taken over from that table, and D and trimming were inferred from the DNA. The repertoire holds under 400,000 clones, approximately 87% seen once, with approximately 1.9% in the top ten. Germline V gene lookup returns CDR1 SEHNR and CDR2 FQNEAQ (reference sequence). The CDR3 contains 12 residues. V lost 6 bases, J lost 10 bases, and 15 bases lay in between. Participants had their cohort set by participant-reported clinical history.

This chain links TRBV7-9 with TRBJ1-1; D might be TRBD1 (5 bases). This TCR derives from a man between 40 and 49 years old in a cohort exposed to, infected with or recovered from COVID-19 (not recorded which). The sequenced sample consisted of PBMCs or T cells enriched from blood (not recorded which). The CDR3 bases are TGTGCCAGCAGTTTGGCGGGGGAGGGAGCTTTCTTT. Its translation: CASSLAGEGAFF.